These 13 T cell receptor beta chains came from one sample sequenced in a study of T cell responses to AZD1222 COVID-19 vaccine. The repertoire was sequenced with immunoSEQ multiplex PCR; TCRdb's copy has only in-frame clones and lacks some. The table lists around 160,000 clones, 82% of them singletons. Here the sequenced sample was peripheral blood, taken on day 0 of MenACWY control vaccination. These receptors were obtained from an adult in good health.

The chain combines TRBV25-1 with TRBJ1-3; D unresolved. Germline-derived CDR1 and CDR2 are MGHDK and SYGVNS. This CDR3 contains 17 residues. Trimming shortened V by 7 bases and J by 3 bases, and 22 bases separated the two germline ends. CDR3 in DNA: TGTGCCAGCACGTCCTCCCTGTGGAACACTAATGGAAACACCATATATTTT. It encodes CASTSSLWNTNGNTIYF.

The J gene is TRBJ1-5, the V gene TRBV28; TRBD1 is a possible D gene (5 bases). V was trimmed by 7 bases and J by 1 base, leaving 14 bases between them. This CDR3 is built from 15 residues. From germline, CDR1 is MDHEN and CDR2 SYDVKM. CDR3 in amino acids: CASNYRGSSNQPQHF. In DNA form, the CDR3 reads TGTGCCAGCAATTATCGGGGGTCGAGCAATCAGCCCCAGCATTTT.

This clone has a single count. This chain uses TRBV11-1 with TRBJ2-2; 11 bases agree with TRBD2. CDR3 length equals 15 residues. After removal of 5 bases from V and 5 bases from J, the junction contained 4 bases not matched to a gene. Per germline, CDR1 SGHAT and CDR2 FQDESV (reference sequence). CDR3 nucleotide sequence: TGTGCCAGCAGCGGGCTAGCGGGGGGAACCGGGGAGCTGTTTTTT. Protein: CASSGLAGGTGELFF.

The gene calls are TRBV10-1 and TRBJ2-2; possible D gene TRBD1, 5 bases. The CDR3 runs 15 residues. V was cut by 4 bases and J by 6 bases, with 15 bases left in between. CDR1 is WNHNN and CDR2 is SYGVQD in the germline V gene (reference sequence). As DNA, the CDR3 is TGCGCCAGCAGTGCGGGCAGGGTGGTCTCCGGGGAGCTGTTTTTT. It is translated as CASSAGRVVSGELFF.

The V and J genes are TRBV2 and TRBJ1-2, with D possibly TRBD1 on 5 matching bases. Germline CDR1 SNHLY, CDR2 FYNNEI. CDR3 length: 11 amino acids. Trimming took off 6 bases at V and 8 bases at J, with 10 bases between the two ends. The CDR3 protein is CASRRDSGYTF. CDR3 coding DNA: TGTGCCAGCAGGCGCGACAGCGGCTACACCTTC.

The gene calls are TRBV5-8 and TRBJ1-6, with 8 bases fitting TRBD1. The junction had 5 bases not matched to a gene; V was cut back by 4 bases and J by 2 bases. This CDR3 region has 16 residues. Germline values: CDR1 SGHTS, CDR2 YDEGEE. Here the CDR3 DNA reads TGTGCCAGCAGCGACCAGGGGGCAACCTATAATTCACCCCTCCACTTT. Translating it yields CASSDQGATYNSPLHF.

CDR3 sequence: CASSLGGQGRSPLHF. Here the CDR3 DNA reads TGTGCCAGCAGCTTAGGGGGACAGGGGCGTTCACCCCTCCACTTT. The chain recombines TRBV7-8 with TRBJ1-6, with 10 bases fitting TRBD1. The germline V gene has CDR1 SGHVS and CDR2 FQNEAQ. The CDR3 sequence is 15 residues long. Trimming at V came to 1 base and at J to 9 bases, leaving 3 bases not matched to a gene.

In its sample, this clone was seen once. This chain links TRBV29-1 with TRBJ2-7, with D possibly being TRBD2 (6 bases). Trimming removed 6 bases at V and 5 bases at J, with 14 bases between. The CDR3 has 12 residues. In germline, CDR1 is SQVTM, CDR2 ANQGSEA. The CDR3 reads CSVGTANNEQYF. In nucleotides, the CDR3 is TGCAGCGTGGGGACTGCCAACAACGAGCAGTACTTC.

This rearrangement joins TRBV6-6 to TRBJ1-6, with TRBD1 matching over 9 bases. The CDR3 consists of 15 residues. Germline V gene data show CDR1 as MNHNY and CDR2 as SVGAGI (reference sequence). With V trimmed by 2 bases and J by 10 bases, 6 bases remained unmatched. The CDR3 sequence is CASSYPGTGKSPLHF. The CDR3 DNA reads TGTGCCAGCAGTTACCCAGGGACAGGGAAATCACCCCTCCACTTT.

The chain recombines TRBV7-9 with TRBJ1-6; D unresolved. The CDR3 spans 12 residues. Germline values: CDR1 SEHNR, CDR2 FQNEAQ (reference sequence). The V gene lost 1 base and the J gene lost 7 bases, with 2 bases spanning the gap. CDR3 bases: TGTGCCAGCAGCTTAGAGAATTCACCCCTCCACTTT. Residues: CASSLENSPLHF.

CDR3 sequence reads: CASSLLGTIDEQFF. The CDR3 coding sequence is TGTGCCAGCAGTTTATTGGGGACAATCGATGAGCAGTTCTTC. The V and J genes are TRBV28 and TRBJ2-1, with D perhaps TRBD1 (6 bases). With 1 base removed from V and 8 bases from J, the gap between germline ends came to 12 bases. CDR1 and CDR2 from the germline V gene are MDHEN and SYDVKM. The CDR3 sequence is 14 residues long. Full variable domain (rest looked up from reference TRBV28 and TRBJ2-1): DVKVTQSSRYLVKRTGEKVFLECVQDMDHENMFWYRQDPGLGLRLIYFSYDVKMKEKGDIPEGYSVSREKKERFSLILESASTNQTSMYLCASSLLGTIDEQFFGPGTRLTVL.

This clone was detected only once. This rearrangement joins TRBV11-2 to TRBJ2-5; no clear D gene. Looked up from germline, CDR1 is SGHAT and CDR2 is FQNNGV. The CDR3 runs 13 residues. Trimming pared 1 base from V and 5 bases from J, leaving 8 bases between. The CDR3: CASSLALVETQYF. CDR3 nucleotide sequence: TGTGCCAGCAGCTTAGCCCTTGTGGAGACCCAGTACTTC.

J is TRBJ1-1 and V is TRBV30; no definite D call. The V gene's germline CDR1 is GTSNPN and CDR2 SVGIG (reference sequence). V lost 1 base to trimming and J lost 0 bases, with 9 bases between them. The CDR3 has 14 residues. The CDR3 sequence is CAWSAGRLNTEAFF. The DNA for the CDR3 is TGTGCCTGGAGTGCCGGACGGCTGAACACTGAAGCTTTCTTT.